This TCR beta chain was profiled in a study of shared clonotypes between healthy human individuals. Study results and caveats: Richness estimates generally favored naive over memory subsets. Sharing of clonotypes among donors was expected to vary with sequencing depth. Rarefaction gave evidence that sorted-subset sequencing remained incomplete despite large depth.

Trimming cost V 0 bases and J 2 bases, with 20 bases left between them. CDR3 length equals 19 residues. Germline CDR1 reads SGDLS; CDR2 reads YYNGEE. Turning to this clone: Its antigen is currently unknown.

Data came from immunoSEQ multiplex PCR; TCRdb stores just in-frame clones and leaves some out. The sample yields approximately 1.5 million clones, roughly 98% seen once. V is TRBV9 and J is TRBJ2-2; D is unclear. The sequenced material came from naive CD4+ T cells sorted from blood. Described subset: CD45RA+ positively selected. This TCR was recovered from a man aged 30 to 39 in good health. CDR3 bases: TGTGCCAGCAGCGTAGAACTGCTGCGAGACAAATTTAACACCGGGGAGCTGTTTTTT. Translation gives CASSVELLRDKFNTGELFF.